This is a list of T cell receptor beta chains from one sample in a study of beta chain features in type 1 diabetes. Assay: immunoSEQ multiplex PCR; the TCRdb copy retains only in-frame clones and omits some. Here the sample spans around 170,000 clones, just over 9% being singletons. The sequenced sample consisted of central memory CD4+ T cells from blood. The origin of the receptors is a woman between 18 and 30 years old in good health. Both conserved end residues are part of each CDR3. A D gene is named only where the DNA matches it firmly. Clone size, where shown, is once, few, many, or a class for clones that have expanded.

abundance: -
v_gene: TRBV4-1
d_gene: TRBD2
j_gene: TRBJ2-1
CDR3aa: CASSPTGTSGSSYNEQFF
CDR3nt: TGCGCCAGCAGCCCGACTGGGACTAGCGGGAGCTCCTACAATGAGCAGTTCTTC

abundance: few
v_gene: TRBV6-5
d_gene: -
j_gene: TRBJ2-3
CDR3aa: CASSPSRGGLYTQYF
CDR3nt: TGTGCCAGCAGTCCATCTAGGGGGGGTCTGTATACGCAGTATTTT

abundance: -
v_gene: TRBV6-5
d_gene: -
j_gene: TRBJ1-5
CDR3aa: CASSYAGNGQPQHF
CDR3nt: TGTGCCAGCAGTTACGCAGGGAACGGGCAGCCCCAGCATTTT

abundance: -
v_gene: TRBV7-2
d_gene: TRBD2
j_gene: TRBJ2-5
CDR3aa: CASSSGLAVVQETQYF
CDR3nt: TGTGCCAGCAGCTCGGGACTAGCGGTAGTCCAAGAGACCCAGTACTTC

abundance: -
v_gene: TRBV30
d_gene: TRBD2
j_gene: TRBJ2-2
CDR3aa: CARGGRRDTNTGELFF
CDR3nt: TGTGCCCGGGGGGGGAGGCGGGACACGAACACCGGGGAGCTGTTTTTT

abundance: few
v_gene: TRBV11-2
d_gene: TRBD2
j_gene: TRBJ2-2
CDR3aa: CASPAGTSGRAGTGELFF
CDR3nt: TGTGCCAGCCCCGCCGGGACTAGCGGGAGAGCGGGCACCGGGGAGCTGTTTTTT

abundance: -
v_gene: TRBV9
d_gene: TRBD1
j_gene: TRBJ1-1
CDR3aa: CASSVAVDRLNTEAFF
CDR3nt: TGTGCCAGCAGCGTAGCCGTGGACAGGTTGAACACTGAAGCTTTCTTT

abundance: few
v_gene: TRBV5-4
d_gene: -
j_gene: TRBJ2-2
CDR3aa: CASSSGSGNTGELFF
CDR3nt: TGTGCCAGCAGCTCCGGGAGCGGGAACACCGGGGAGCTGTTTTTT

abundance: few
v_gene: TRBV5-1
d_gene: TRBD1
j_gene: TRBJ2-6
CDR3aa: CASSIGQGDSGANVLTF
CDR3nt: TGCGCCAGCAGCATAGGACAGGGGGACTCAGGGGCCAACGTCCTGACTTTC

abundance: -
v_gene: TRBV30
d_gene: TRBD1
j_gene: TRBJ1-2
CDR3aa: CAWVPWDSLGGYTF
CDR3nt: TGTGCCTGGGTACCCTGGGACAGCCTAGGTGGCTACACCTTC

abundance: -
v_gene: TRBV7-9
d_gene: -
j_gene: TRBJ1-1
CDR3aa: CASSLVLGGATEAFF
CDR3nt: TGTGCCAGCAGCTTAGTATTGGGGGGGGCCACTGAAGCTTTCTTT

abundance: few
v_gene: TRBV6-5
d_gene: -
j_gene: TRBJ2-6
CDR3aa: CASRGDMSGANVLTF
CDR3nt: TGTGCCAGCAGGGGGGACATGTCTGGGGCCAACGTCCTGACTTTC

abundance: -
v_gene: TRBV5-1
d_gene: TRBD1
j_gene: TRBJ1-5
CDR3aa: CASSLTGDNQPQHF
CDR3nt: TGCGCCAGCAGCTTAACAGGGGATAATCAGCCCCAGCATTTT

abundance: -
v_gene: TRBV2
d_gene: -
j_gene: TRBJ1-1
CDR3aa: CASSRDGMNTEAFF
CDR3nt: TGTGCCAGCAGTCGGGATGGGATGAACACTGAAGCTTTCTTT

abundance: few
v_gene: TRBV30
d_gene: -
j_gene: TRBJ1-3
CDR3aa: CAWMRAGDHTIYF
CDR3nt: TGTGCCTGGATGCGGGCAGGGGACCACACCATATATTTT

abundance: -
v_gene: TRBV5-6
d_gene: TRBD1
j_gene: TRBJ1-4
CDR3aa: CASSRTGANEKLFF
CDR3nt: TGTGCCAGCAGCCGGACAGGGGCTAATGAAAAACTGTTTTTT

abundance: -
v_gene: TRBV19
d_gene: TRBD2
j_gene: TRBJ2-1
CDR3aa: CASSRTSGLHEQFF
CDR3nt: TGTGCCAGTAGTCGGACTAGCGGCCTCCATGAGCAGTTCTTC

abundance: -
v_gene: TRBV12-5
d_gene: -
j_gene: TRBJ1-1
CDR3aa: CASGLEESTEAFF
CDR3nt: TGTGCTAGTGGTTTGGAGGAGAGCACTGAAGCTTTCTTT

abundance: few
v_gene: TRBV27
d_gene: TRBD1
j_gene: TRBJ2-1
CDR3aa: CASSLLVRMGTGAYNEQFF
CDR3nt: TGTGCCAGCAGTTTATTAGTTAGGATGGGGACAGGGGCCTACAATGAGCAGTTCTTC

abundance: few
v_gene: TRBV30
d_gene: TRBD2
j_gene: TRBJ2-7
CDR3aa: CAWATPLQIAGGPGEQYF
CDR3nt: TGTGCCTGGGCTACCCCACTACAGATAGCGGGAGGGCCCGGCGAGCAGTACTTC

abundance: -
v_gene: TRBV27
d_gene: TRBD1
j_gene: TRBJ2-5
CDR3aa: CASSARQGAGETQYF
CDR3nt: TGTGCCAGCAGTGCCCGACAGGGGGCGGGGGAGACCCAGTACTTC

abundance: -
v_gene: TRBV5-1
d_gene: -
j_gene: TRBJ2-3
CDR3aa: CASSKGDLSTDTQYF
CDR3nt: TGCGCCAGCAGCAAGGGAGACCTTAGCACAGATACGCAGTATTTT

abundance: -
v_gene: TRBV5-1
d_gene: -
j_gene: TRBJ1-1
CDR3aa: CASSFNMRNAEAFF
CDR3nt: TGCGCCAGCAGCTTTAATATGAGGAACGCTGAAGCTTTCTTT

abundance: few
v_gene: TRBV5-1
d_gene: -
j_gene: TRBJ2-5
CDR3aa: CASSPFRETQYF
CDR3nt: TGCGCCAGCAGCCCGTTCCGAGAGACCCAGTACTTC

abundance: few
v_gene: TRBV29-1
d_gene: -
j_gene: TRBJ2-1
CDR3aa: CSFWAYNEQFF
CDR3nt: TGCAGCTTTTGGGCTTACAATGAGCAGTTCTTC

abundance: few
v_gene: TRBV2
d_gene: -
j_gene: TRBJ2-5
CDR3aa: CASSAGQSQETQYF
CDR3nt: TGTGCCAGCAGCGCGGGACAGTCTCAAGAGACCCAGTACTTC

abundance: few
v_gene: TRBV18
d_gene: -
j_gene: TRBJ2-7
CDR3aa: CASSPTGSRTYEQYF
CDR3nt: TGTGCCAGCTCACCGACAGGTAGTCGAACCTACGAGCAGTACTTC

abundance: few
v_gene: TRBV19
d_gene: -
j_gene: TRBJ2-3
CDR3aa: CASSAQSTDTQYF
CDR3nt: TGTGCCAGTAGTGCCCAGAGCACAGATACGCAGTATTTT

abundance: few
v_gene: TRBV11-2
d_gene: -
j_gene: TRBJ2-7
CDR3aa: CASSFYRVSLYEQYF
CDR3nt: TGTGCCAGCAGCTTCTACAGAGTTTCGCTCTACGAGCAGTACTTC

abundance: few
v_gene: TRBV30
d_gene: -
j_gene: TRBJ2-3
CDR3aa: CAWRRERTDTQYF
CDR3nt: TGTGCCTGGAGGAGGGAAAGGACAGATACGCAGTATTTT

abundance: few
v_gene: TRBV11-2
d_gene: -
j_gene: TRBJ1-6
CDR3aa: CASSFSGHNNSPLHF
CDR3nt: TGTGCCAGCAGCTTCTCGGGACATAATAATTCACCCCTCCACTTT

abundance: few
v_gene: TRBV7-3
d_gene: -
j_gene: TRBJ2-2
CDR3aa: CASSSSAGGTGELFF
CDR3nt: TGTGCCAGCAGCTCATCGGCAGGGGGGACCGGGGAGCTGTTTTTT

abundance: -
v_gene: TRBV7-2
d_gene: -
j_gene: TRBJ2-7
CDR3aa: CASSLRLQATYEQYF
CDR3nt: TGTGCCAGCAGCTTACGCTTACAGGCCACCTACGAGCAGTACTTC

abundance: -
v_gene: TRBV15
d_gene: TRBD1
j_gene: TRBJ2-6
CDR3aa: CATSGGQGRVSGANVLTF
CDR3nt: TGTGCCACCAGCGGCGGACAGGGGCGGGTCTCTGGGGCCAACGTCCTGACTTTC

abundance: -
v_gene: TRBV5-5
d_gene: TRBD2
j_gene: TRBJ2-6
CDR3aa: CASSFLAGVSGANVLTF
CDR3nt: TGTGCCAGCAGCTTCCTAGCGGGAGTCTCGGGGGCCAACGTCCTGACTTTC

abundance: -
v_gene: TRBV29-1
d_gene: -
j_gene: TRBJ2-7
CDR3aa: CSVGDSAGEQYF
CDR3nt: TGCAGCGTGGGCGACAGTGCCGGGGAGCAGTACTTC

abundance: -
v_gene: TRBV4-3
d_gene: -
j_gene: TRBJ1-1
CDR3aa: CASSQDKNTEAFF
CDR3nt: TGCGCCAGCAGCCAAGATAAGAACACTGAAGCTTTCTTT

abundance: -
v_gene: TRBV18
d_gene: -
j_gene: TRBJ1-1
CDR3aa: CASSEGEGTEAFF
CDR3nt: TGTGCCAGCTCAGAAGGGGAGGGCACTGAAGCTTTCTTT

abundance: -
v_gene: TRBV7-2
d_gene: TRBD2
j_gene: TRBJ2-7
CDR3aa: CASSLGGGGAREQYF
CDR3nt: TGTGCCAGCAGCTTAGGTGGCGGGGGGGCCCGCGAGCAGTACTTC

abundance: -
v_gene: TRBV9
d_gene: -
j_gene: TRBJ1-2
CDR3aa: CASSVRGAGGYTF
CDR3nt: TGTGCCAGCAGCGTACGGGGGGCGGGAGGCTACACCTTC

abundance: -
v_gene: TRBV2
d_gene: -
j_gene: TRBJ2-3
CDR3aa: CASSSRRSVDTQYF
CDR3nt: TGTGCCAGCAGCTCACGGAGGAGCGTAGATACGCAGTATTTT

abundance: -
v_gene: TRBV18
d_gene: -
j_gene: TRBJ1-1
CDR3aa: CASSIQEYTEAFF
CDR3nt: TGTGCCAGCTCTATACAAGAATACACTGAAGCTTTCTTT

abundance: few
v_gene: TRBV6-1
d_gene: -
j_gene: TRBJ1-1
CDR3aa: CASSDTGWMREAFF
CDR3nt: TGTGCCAGCAGTGACACGGGATGGATGAGGGAAGCTTTCTTT

abundance: -
v_gene: TRBV7-9
d_gene: TRBD2
j_gene: TRBJ2-1
CDR3aa: CASSWPLAGGAGEQFF
CDR3nt: TGTGCCAGCAGCTGGCCCCTTGCGGGAGGAGCAGGGGAGCAGTTCTTC

abundance: -
v_gene: TRBV19
d_gene: TRBD2
j_gene: TRBJ2-3
CDR3aa: CASTIGDYGTDTQYF
CDR3nt: TGTGCCAGTACCATAGGGGACTATGGCACAGATACGCAGTATTTT

abundance: few
v_gene: TRBV7-8
d_gene: -
j_gene: TRBJ1-6
CDR3aa: CASSLEAGRGSPLHF
CDR3nt: TGTGCCAGCAGCTTAGAGGCGGGGCGCGGTTCACCCCTCCACTTT

abundance: -
v_gene: TRBV5-1
d_gene: TRBD1
j_gene: TRBJ2-5
CDR3aa: CASSLAMTGGKETQYF
CDR3nt: TGCGCCAGCAGCTTGGCCATGACAGGGGGCAAAGAGACCCAGTACTTC

abundance: -
v_gene: TRBV2
d_gene: TRBD2
j_gene: TRBJ2-3
CDR3aa: CASSEQAGEDTQYF
CDR3nt: TGTGCCAGCAGTGAACAGGCGGGAGAAGATACGCAGTATTTT

abundance: few
v_gene: TRBV6-5
d_gene: -
j_gene: TRBJ2-4
CDR3aa: CASSYSQTGNIQYF
CDR3nt: TGTGCCAGCAGTTACTCCCAGACGGGAAACATTCAGTACTTC

abundance: -
v_gene: TRBV6-6
d_gene: -
j_gene: TRBJ2-3
CDR3aa: CASSYEDTTDTQYF
CDR3nt: TGTGCCAGCAGTTACGAGGACACCACAGATACGCAGTATTTT

abundance: few
v_gene: TRBV5-1
d_gene: -
j_gene: TRBJ2-5
CDR3aa: CASSLASGSGETQYF
CDR3nt: TGCGCCAGCAGCTTGGCAAGCGGTTCAGGAGAGACCCAGTACTTC

abundance: few
v_gene: TRBV9
d_gene: TRBD2
j_gene: TRBJ2-7
CDR3aa: CASSVGAGRAGAYEQYF
CDR3nt: TGTGCCAGCAGCGTAGGGGCGGGTAGGGCGGGAGCCTACGAGCAGTACTTC

abundance: few
v_gene: TRBV2
d_gene: -
j_gene: TRBJ1-5
CDR3aa: CASSGGRGNQPQHF
CDR3nt: TGTGCCAGCAGTGGCGGGCGGGGCAATCAGCCCCAGCATTTT

abundance: -
v_gene: TRBV25-1
d_gene: -
j_gene: TRBJ2-2
CDR3aa: CASASEGTGELFF
CDR3nt: TGTGCCAGCGCTAGCGAGGGGACCGGGGAGCTGTTTTTT

abundance: few
v_gene: TRBV5-1
d_gene: TRBD1
j_gene: TRBJ2-1
CDR3aa: CASSFGTGYNEQFF
CDR3nt: TGCGCCAGCAGTTTCGGGACAGGGTACAATGAGCAGTTCTTC

abundance: -
v_gene: TRBV4-3
d_gene: -
j_gene: TRBJ1-2
CDR3aa: CASSQDPGPYGYTF
CDR3nt: TGCGCCAGCAGCCAAGATCCAGGGCCCTATGGCTACACCTTC

abundance: -
v_gene: TRBV18
d_gene: TRBD2
j_gene: TRBJ2-2
CDR3aa: CASSPPAGGTNTGELFF
CDR3nt: TGTGCCAGCTCACCACCGGCGGGAGGGACGAACACCGGGGAGCTGTTTTTT

abundance: -
v_gene: TRBV9
d_gene: -
j_gene: TRBJ2-1
CDR3aa: CASSADSGGSEQFF
CDR3nt: TGTGCCAGCAGCGCAGATAGCGGTGGGAGTGAGCAGTTCTTC

abundance: few
v_gene: TRBV29-1
d_gene: -
j_gene: TRBJ2-1
CDR3aa: CTLSAGGALNNEQFF
CDR3nt: TGCACACTCTCAGCTGGGGGGGCGCTTAACAATGAGCAGTTCTTC